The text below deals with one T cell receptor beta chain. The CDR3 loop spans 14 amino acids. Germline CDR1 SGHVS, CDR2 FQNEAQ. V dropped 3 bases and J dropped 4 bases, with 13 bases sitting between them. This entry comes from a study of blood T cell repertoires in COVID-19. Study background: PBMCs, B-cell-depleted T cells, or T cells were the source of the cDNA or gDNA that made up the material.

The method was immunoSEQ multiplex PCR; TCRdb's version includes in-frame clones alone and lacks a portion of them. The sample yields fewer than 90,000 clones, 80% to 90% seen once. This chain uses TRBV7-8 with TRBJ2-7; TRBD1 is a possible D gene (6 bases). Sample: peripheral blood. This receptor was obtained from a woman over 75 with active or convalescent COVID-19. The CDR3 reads CASSFGQGPYEQYF. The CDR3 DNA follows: TGTGCCAGCAGCTTCGGGCAGGGGCCTTACGAGCAGTACTTC.